This T cell receptor (beta chain) appears in the sequencing data of a study of PD-1 blockade in classical Hodgkin lymphoma. Regarding this clone: Its antigen remains unknown.

Only in-frame clones appear in the TCRdb table, and some are missing; sequencing was by immunoSEQ multiplex PCR. Of over 2,500 clones in the sample, approximately 80% were seen once. The CDR3 length is 14 residues. Trimming stripped 5 bases from V and 4 bases from J, with 15 bases between. Germline V gives CDR1 LNHDA, CDR2 SQIVND (reference sequence). Time point: newly diagnosed, previously untreated cHL patient sample. Isolated CD8+ T cells were derived from thawed PBMCs through magnetic negative selection. General study points: Baseline TCR diversity was reportedly lower in newly diagnosed patients than in healthy donors. It was reported as lower still in relapsed/refractory patients.

What was sequenced was CD8+ T cells from blood. The chain joins TRBV19 to TRBJ2-7; a possible D gene is TRBD2 (5 bases). The TCR was taken from a human donor with classical Hodgkin lymphoma. The CDR3 here is CASSLDVGRYEQYF. Here the CDR3 DNA reads TGTGCCAGTAGTCTGGACGTAGGGAGATACGAGCAGTACTTC.